The next 17 T cell receptor beta chains were all read from a single sample in a study of identical twins. TCRdb reanalysed the 5' RACE reads using MiXCR and keeps one entry per CDR3 protein. The table includes a few hundred thousand distinct CDR3 sequences, approximately 10% detected once. The same data also went into a second study, on yellow fever vaccine responses in identical twins.

Sequencing was performed on PBMCs. Receptor source: a woman aged 18-29 years in good health.

At least ten counts were recorded for this clonotype. This chain connects TRBV9 to TRBJ1-3; a possible D gene is TRBD1 (5 bases). The CDR3 runs to 13 residues. Germline loops: CDR1 SGDLS, CDR2 YYNGEE. The V end lost 5 bases, the J end lost 8 bases, and 14 bases lay between the germline ends. The CDR3, as DNA: TGTGCCAGCAGTACCGGGGCCCAGGACACCATATATTTT. Its protein is CASSTGAQDTIYF.

This clonotype was observed many times. The chain couples TRBV29-1 to TRBJ1-1, with 9 bases that match TRBD1. CDR3 size: 15 residues. Germline-derived CDR1 and CDR2 are SQVTM and ANQGSEA. V was clipped by 1 base and J by 5 bases; unmatched bases: 8. CDR3 DNA sequence: TGCAGCGTTGAAGGTCACCGGGACAGGGCTACTGAAGCTTTCTTT. The encoded protein is CSVEGHRDRATEAFF. The whole variable domain, remainder taken from reference TRBV29-1 and TRBJ1-1, is SAVISQKPSRDICQRGTSLTIQCQVDSQVTMMFWYRQQPGQSLTLIATANQGSEATYESGFVIDKFPISRPNLTFSTLTVSNMSPEDSSIYLCSVEGHRDRATEAFFGQGTRLTVV.

The CDR3: CASSRDREGEREQFF. The CDR3 bases are TGCGCCAGCAGCAGGGACAGGGAAGGGGAGAGGGAGCAGTTCTTC. This chain links TRBV5-1 with TRBJ2-1; 9 bases are a match to TRBD1. J lost 10 bases, V lost 4 bases, and 12 bases had no gene match. Per the germline V gene, CDR1 is SGHRS and CDR2 is YFSETQ. This CDR3 comprises 15 residues.

In this sample, this clonotype turned up a few times. Here the CDR3 reads CASSFSGQGNSPLHF. In nucleotides, the CDR3 is TGTGCCAGCAGCTTCTCCGGGCAGGGAAACTCACCCCTCCACTTT. The J gene is TRBJ1-6, the V gene TRBV11-2; D possibly corresponds to TRBD1 (5 bases). The CDR3 is 15 amino acids. The germline V gene encodes CDR1 SGHAT and CDR2 FQNNGV. The V gene lost 3 bases and the J gene lost 10 bases, with 16 bases spanning the gap.

This clonotype was counted many times. The gene calls are TRBV29-1 and TRBJ2-5, with D perhaps given as TRBD1 or TRBD2 (7 bases each). This CDR3 comprises 14 residues. The germline V gene has CDR1 SQVTM and CDR2 ANQGSEA. With 6 bases removed from V and 4 bases from J, the gap between germline ends came to 18 bases. The CDR3 region has the DNA TGCAGCGTAGACCAGACAGGGAGGGGAGAGACCCAGTACTTC. This translates into CSVDQTGRGETQYF.

The chain uses TRBV2 and TRBJ2-7; TRBD2 matches 8 bases. CDR1 is SNHLY and CDR2 is FYNNEI in the germline V gene. The CDR3 loop spans 13 amino acids. The V segment lost 6 bases and the J segment 2 bases; nucleotides outside the gene matches: 3. The CDR3 bases are TGTGCCAGCAGCGAGGGACTAGCCTACGAGCAGTACTTC. It translates to CASSEGLAYEQYF. The full variable domain, completed using reference TRBV2 and TRBJ2-7, is EPEVTQTPSHQVTQMGQEVILRCVPISNHLYFYWYRQILGQKVEFLVSFYNNEISEKSEIFDDQFSVERPDGSNFTLKIRSTKLEDSAMYFCASSEGLAYEQYFGPGTRLTVT.

The chain joins TRBV3-1 to TRBJ1-5, with a tentative D call TRBD1 (5 bases). Per germline, CDR1 LGHDT and CDR2 YNNKEL (reference sequence). V lost 2 bases and J 5 bases, leaving 10 bases between the germline ends. This CDR3 comprises 14 residues. The CDR3 bases are TGTGCCAGCAGCCAAAGCAGGGTAGATCAGCCCCAGCATTTT. This translates into CASSQSRVDQPQHF. The full variable domain, in which reference TRBV3-1 and TRBJ1-5 provide the parts outside the CDR3, is DTAVSQTPKYLVTQMGNDKSIKCEQNLGHDTMYWYKQDSKKFLKIMFSYNNKELIINETVPNRFSPKSPDKAHLNLHINSLELGDSAVYFCASSQSRVDQPQHFGDGTRLSIL.

This clonotype was counted between two and nine times. The rearrangement links TRBV28 to TRBJ2-5; D might be TRBD2 (5 bases). Trimming removed 5 bases from V and 2 bases from J, with 9 bases in between. The germline gives CDR1 MDHEN, CDR2 SYDVKM. The CDR3 is 13 amino acids. The CDR3, as DNA: TGTGCCAGCAGTCAGCCGGGACAAGAGACCCAGTACTTC. Its translation is CASSQPGQETQYF.

This clonotype was counted only a few times. The rearrangement joins TRBV6-1 to TRBJ2-1, with 8 bases identical to TRBD2. Germline values: CDR1 MNHNS, CDR2 SASEGT. V gave up 6 bases and J gave up 5 bases; unmatched junction bases: 12. The CDR3 contains 16 residues. The CDR3 reads CASRPAGTRVNNEQFF. CDR3 nucleotides: TGTGCCAGCAGACCCGCCGGGACTAGAGTCAACAATGAGCAGTTCTTC.

This clonotype was seen ten or more times. The chain has TRBV20-1 and TRBJ1-4; no clear D gene. Trimming removed 6 bases at V and 8 bases at J, with 10 bases between. The CDR3 consists of 11 residues. The germline V gene encodes CDR1 DFQATT and CDR2 SNEGSKA (reference sequence). In DNA form, the CDR3 reads TGCAGTGCAAAAAGAGGGGAAAAACTGTTTTTT. This gives the protein CSAKRGEKLFF.

A few counts support this clonotype. The rearrangement joins TRBV28 to TRBJ2-1; the match to TRBD2 covers 9 bases. CDR3 length equals 13 residues. The trim removed 2 bases at V and 15 bases at J, leaving 8 bases unmatched. CDR1 MDHEN and CDR2 SYDVKM come from the germline V gene. The CDR3 protein is CASSLSGGGAGFF. DNA for the CDR3: TGTGCCAGCAGTTTAAGCGGCGGGGGGGCCGGGTTCTTC.

This clonotype was counted only a few times. The chain recombines TRBV11-2 with TRBJ2-7, with 7 positions matching TRBD2. CDR3 length: 15 amino acids. Germline V gives CDR1 SGHAT, CDR2 FQNNGV. Losses at the gene ends were 5 bases for V and 3 bases for J; bases not matched to a gene: 10. CDR3 coding DNA: TGTGCCAGCAGCCGAGCTGGACTAGGGGTCTACGAGCAGTACTTC. It translates to CASSRAGLGVYEQYF.

This clonotype was recorded many times. The chain joins TRBV5-1 to TRBJ2-1, with no clear D. The V gene's germline CDR1 is SGHRS and CDR2 YFSETQ. The CDR3 covers 17 residues. Trimming stripped 0 bases from V and 2 bases from J, with 15 bases between. CDR3 sequence: CASSLGTRNIPYNEQFF. DNA of the CDR3: TGCGCCAGCAGCTTGGGAACCCGCAACATCCCCTACAATGAGCAGTTCTTC.

This clonotype has a count of ten or more. The gene calls are TRBV12-3 or TRBV12-4 and TRBJ2-1; 10 bases align to TRBD2. Losses at the gene ends were 1 base for V and 7 bases for J; bases not matched to a gene: 4. The CDR3 extends over 15 amino acids. The CDR3 is CASSLGAGGPNEQFF. Written as DNA, the CDR3 is TGTGCCAGCAGTTTAGGAGCGGGGGGGCCGAATGAGCAGTTCTTC.

In its sample, this clonotype was seen a few times. This chain uses TRBV20-1 with TRBJ2-1, with a tentative D call TRBD2 (6 bases). Trimming removed 4 bases at V and 2 bases at J, with 9 bases between. This CDR3 is 13 amino acids long. From germline, CDR1 is DFQATT and CDR2 SNEGSKA (reference sequence). The CDR3 bases are TGCAGTGCTAATCGGGGGACCTACAATGAGCAGTTCTTC. The encoded protein is CSANRGTYNEQFF.

V gene TRBV7-2 combines with J gene TRBJ2-5, with D possibly being TRBD2 (5 bases). The CDR3 is 17 amino acids. Germline V lookup: CDR1 SGHTA, CDR2 FQGNSA. V lost 3 bases to trimming and J lost 5 bases, with 22 bases between them. In DNA form, the CDR3 reads TGTGCCAGCAGCTTGGGTGCCAAGGGCCGAAGAGGGGAGACCCAGTACTTC. Translated: CASSLGAKGRRGETQYF.

The V gene is TRBV3-1, the J gene TRBJ2-4; D gene ambiguous. Germline V gene sequence: CDR1 LGHDT, CDR2 YNNKEL (reference sequence). V lost 1 base to trimming and J lost 0 bases, with 7 bases between them. The CDR3 extends over 15 amino acids. As DNA, the CDR3 is TGTGCCAGCAGCCAAGGCGGATTAGCCAAAAACATTCAGTACTTC. Protein product: CASSQGGLAKNIQYF.